A few counts support the clone carrying this TCR beta chain. The data are from a study of CD8 T cells in ankylosing spondylitis. TCRdb re-analysed the 5' RACE reads in MiXCR, keeping a single row per CDR3 protein. The profile covers 200,000 to 300,000 distinct CDR3 sequences, with 32% appearing a single time and 4% to 5% taken by the ten largest. This CDR3 region has 14 residues. From germline, CDR1 is SGHAT and CDR2 FQNNGV. Between the trimmed V and J ends, which lost 5 bases and 4 bases, there was a span of 14 bases. Sequencing input: blood, either unsorted or a sorted T cell fraction (not recorded which). The chain carries TRBV11-2 and TRBJ1-1; D is ambiguous. The receptor's source is a male donor with ankylosing spondylitis or in good health (not recorded which). The CDR3 coding sequence is TGTGCCAGCAGCCAAGGTTACATGCCCACTGAAGCTTTCTTT. Encoded protein: CASSQGYMPTEAFF.